This T cell receptor beta chain was recovered during a study of CD8 T cells in Susac syndrome. Reverse transcription of roughly 0.5 to 1 ug RNA was carried out with random hexamers. A single record per CDR3 protein comes from TCRdb applying MiXCR to the immunoSEQ multiplex PCR reads. The table has 150,000 to 200,000 distinct CDR3 sequences, 90% to 96% seen once; the top ten hold around 0.09%. V gave up 1 base and J gave up 0 bases, with 7 bases separating them. There are 15 residues in the CDR3. Germline V lookup: CDR1 KGHSH, CDR2 LQKENI. The sample was CD4+ T cells from PBMCs. The clonotype comes from a human donor with multiple sclerosis. The chain uses TRBV18 and TRBJ2-4; D gene uncertain. Here the CDR3 reads CASSPQGLAKNIQYF. The CDR3 region has the DNA TGTGCCAGCTCACCACAGGGATTAGCCAAAAACATTCAGTACTTC.